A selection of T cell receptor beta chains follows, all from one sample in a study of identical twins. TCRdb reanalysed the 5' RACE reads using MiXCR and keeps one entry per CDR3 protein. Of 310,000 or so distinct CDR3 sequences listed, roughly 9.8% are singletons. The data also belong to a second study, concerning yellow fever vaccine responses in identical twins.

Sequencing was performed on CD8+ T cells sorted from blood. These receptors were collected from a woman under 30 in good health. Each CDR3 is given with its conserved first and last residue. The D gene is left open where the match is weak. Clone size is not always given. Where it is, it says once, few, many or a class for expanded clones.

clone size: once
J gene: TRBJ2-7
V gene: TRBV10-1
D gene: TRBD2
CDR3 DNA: TGCGCCAGCAGTAGACCAGCGACTAGCGGCTCCTACGAGCAATACTTC
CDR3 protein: CASSRPATSGSYEQYF

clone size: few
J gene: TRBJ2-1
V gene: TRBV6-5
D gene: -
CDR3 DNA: TGTGCCAGCAGTTACCGGTTCACAACTTCAGGCAGGGTCTCTCCTTGGTACTACAATGAGCAGTTCTTC
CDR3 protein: CASSYRFTTSGRVSPWYYNEQFF

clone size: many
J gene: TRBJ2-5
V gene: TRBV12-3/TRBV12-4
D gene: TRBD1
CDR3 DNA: TGTGCCAGCAGACAGCAGGGGGAAGAGACCCAGTACTTC
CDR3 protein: CASRQQGEETQYF

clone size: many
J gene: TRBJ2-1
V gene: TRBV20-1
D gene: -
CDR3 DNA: TGCAGTGCTAGTTCGGCTAGCCTGGGTATCTACAATGAGCAGTTCTTC
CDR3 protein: CSASSASLGIYNEQFF

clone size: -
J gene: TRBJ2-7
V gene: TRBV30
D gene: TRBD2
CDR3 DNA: TGTGCCTGGAGTGCCGGGACTAGCGGGGGGACCTGGGAGCAGTACTTC
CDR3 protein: CAWSAGTSGGTWEQYF

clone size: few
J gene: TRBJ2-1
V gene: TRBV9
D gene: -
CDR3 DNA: TGTGCCAGCAGCGTAGGAGGGGACCCCTACAATGAGCAGTTCTTC
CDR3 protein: CASSVGGDPYNEQFF

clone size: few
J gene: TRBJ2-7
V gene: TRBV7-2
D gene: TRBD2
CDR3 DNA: TGTGCCAGCAGCTTAGACCCAGCGGGGGCCTCCTACGAGCAGTACTTC
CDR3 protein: CASSLDPAGASYEQYF

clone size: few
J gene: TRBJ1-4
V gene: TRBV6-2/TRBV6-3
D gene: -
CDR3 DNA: TGTGCCAGCATCGACGGACAGCCCCGGGGGAGACTGTTTTTT
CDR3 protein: CASIDGQPRGRLFF

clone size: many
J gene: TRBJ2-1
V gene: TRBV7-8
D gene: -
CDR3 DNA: TGTGCCAGCAGCTTAGTAGGTGGCGCCCCCAATGAGCAGTTCTTC
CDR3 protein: CASSLVGGAPNEQFF

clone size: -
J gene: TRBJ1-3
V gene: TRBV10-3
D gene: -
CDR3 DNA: TGTGCCATCAGTGAGGTAGGGCCTCCTGGAAACACCATATATTTT
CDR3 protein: CAISEVGPPGNTIYF

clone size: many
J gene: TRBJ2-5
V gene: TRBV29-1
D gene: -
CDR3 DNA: TGCAGCGTTGAGGGGATGCACTTCACACAAGAGACCCAGTACTTC
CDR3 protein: CSVEGMHFTQETQYF